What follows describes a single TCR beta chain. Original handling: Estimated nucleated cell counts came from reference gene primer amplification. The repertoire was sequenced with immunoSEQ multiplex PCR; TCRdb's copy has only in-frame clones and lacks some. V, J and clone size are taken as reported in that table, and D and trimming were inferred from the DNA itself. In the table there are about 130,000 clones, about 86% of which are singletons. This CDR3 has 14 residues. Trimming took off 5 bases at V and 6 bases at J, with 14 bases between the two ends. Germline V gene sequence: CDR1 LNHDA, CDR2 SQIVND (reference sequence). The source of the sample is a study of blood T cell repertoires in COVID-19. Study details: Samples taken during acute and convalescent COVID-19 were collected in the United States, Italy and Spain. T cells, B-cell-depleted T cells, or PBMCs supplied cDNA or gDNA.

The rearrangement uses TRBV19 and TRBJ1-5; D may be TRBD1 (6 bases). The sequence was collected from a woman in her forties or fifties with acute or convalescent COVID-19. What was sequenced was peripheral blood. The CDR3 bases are TGTGCCAGTAGTCCCCGGGACATAGGTCAGCCCCAGCATTTT. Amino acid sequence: CASSPRDIGQPQHF. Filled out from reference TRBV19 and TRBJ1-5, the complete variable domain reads DGGITQSPKYLFRKEGQNVTLSCEQNLNHDAMYWYRQDPGQGLRLIYYSQIVNDFQKGDIAEGYSVSREKKESFPLTVTSAQKNPTAFYLCASSPRDIGQPQHFGDGTRLSIL.